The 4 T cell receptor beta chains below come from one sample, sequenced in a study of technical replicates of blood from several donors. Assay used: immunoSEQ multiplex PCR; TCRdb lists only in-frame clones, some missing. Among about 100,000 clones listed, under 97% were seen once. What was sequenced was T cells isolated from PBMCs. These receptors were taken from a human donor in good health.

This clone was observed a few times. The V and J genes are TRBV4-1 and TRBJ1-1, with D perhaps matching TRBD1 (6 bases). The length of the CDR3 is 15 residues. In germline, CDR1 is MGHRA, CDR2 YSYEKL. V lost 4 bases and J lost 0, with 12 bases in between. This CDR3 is CASSPGQIMNTEAFF. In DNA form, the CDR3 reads TGCGCCAGCAGCCCAGGACAGATTATGAACACTGAAGCTTTCTTT.

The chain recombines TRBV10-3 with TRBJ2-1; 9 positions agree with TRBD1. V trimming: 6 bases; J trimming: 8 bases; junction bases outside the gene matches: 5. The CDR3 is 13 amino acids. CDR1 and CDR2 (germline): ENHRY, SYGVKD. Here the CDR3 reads CAIRSGQGDEQFF. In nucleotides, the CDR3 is TGTGCCATCAGATCGGGACAGGGCGATGAGCAGTTCTTC.

The CDR3 loop is CSAGHLYEQYF. The CDR3 coding sequence is TGCAGTGCGGGACACCTATACGAGCAGTACTTC. This chain connects TRBV20-1 to TRBJ2-7; TRBD1 might be the D (6 bases). V was pared by 6 bases and J by 4 bases, with 10 bases between. Germline values: CDR1 DFQATT, CDR2 SNEGSKA (reference sequence). The CDR3 extends over 11 amino acids.

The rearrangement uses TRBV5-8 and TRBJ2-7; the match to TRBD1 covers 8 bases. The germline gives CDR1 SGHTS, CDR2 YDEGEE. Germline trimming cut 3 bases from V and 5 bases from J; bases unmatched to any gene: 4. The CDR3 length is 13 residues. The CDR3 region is CASSWDRINEQYF. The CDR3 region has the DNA TGTGCCAGCAGCTGGGACAGGATAAACGAGCAGTACTTC. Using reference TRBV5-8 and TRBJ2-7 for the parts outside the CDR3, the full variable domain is EAGVTQSPTHLIKTRGQQATLRCSPISGHTSVYWYQQALGLGLQFLLWYDEGEERNRGNFPPRFSGRQFPNYSSELNVNALELEDSALYLCASSWDRINEQYFGPGTRLTVT.